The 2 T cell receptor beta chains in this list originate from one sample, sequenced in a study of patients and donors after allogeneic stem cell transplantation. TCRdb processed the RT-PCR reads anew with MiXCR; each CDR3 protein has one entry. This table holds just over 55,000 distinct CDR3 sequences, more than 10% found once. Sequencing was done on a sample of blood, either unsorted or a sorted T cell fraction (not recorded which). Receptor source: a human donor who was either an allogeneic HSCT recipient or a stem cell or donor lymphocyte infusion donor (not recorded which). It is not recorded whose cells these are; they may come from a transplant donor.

The CDR3 spells CASRGTSGDDNEQFF. The CDR3 region has the DNA TGTGCCAGCAGGGGGACTAGCGGGGACGACAATGAGCAGTTCTTC. This chain uses TRBV12-3 or TRBV12-4 with TRBJ2-1, with 13 positions matching TRBD2. The trim removed 6 bases at V and 5 bases at J, leaving 4 bases unmatched. The CDR3 contains 15 residues.

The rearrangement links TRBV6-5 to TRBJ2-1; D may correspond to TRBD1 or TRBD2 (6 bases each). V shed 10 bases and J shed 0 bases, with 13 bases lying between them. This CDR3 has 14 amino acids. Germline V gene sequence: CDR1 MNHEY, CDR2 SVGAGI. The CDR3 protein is CATERGASYNEQFF. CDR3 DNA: TGTGCCACCGAGAGGGGGGCCTCCTACAATGAGCAGTTCTTC.